This entry lists 27 T cell receptor beta chains sequenced from one sample in a study of shared clonotypes between healthy human individuals. The assay was immunoSEQ multiplex PCR, and TCRdb's table has in-frame clones only and misses some. The table includes hundreds of thousands of clones, roughly 96% detected once. CD45RO-negative CD8 cells positively selected for CCR7 made up the naive population, which excluded terminally differentiated effector memory CD45RA+ cells. Sequenced: naive CD8+ T cells sorted from blood. Receptors originate from a woman under 40 in good health.

This CDR3 reads CASRLRQGTFQETQYF. The CDR3 nucleotides are TGTGCCAGCAGGCTGAGACAGGGTACCTTTCAAGAGACCCAGTACTTC. This chain joins TRBV2 and TRBJ2-5; 7 bases line up with TRBD1. This CDR3 has 16 residues. The J segment lost 2 bases and the V segment lost 6 bases, leaving 12 bases of the junction unmatched. Looked up from germline, CDR1 is SNHLY and CDR2 is FYNNEI.

J is TRBJ2-3 and V is TRBV5-6; D is unclear. Deletions cut 1 base from V and 6 bases from J, with 12 bases between. The CDR3 runs 14 residues. Germline CDR1 is SGHDT and CDR2 is YYEEEE. The CDR3 protein is CASSLTLQRDTQYF. The CDR3 DNA is TGTGCCAGCAGCTTGACCCTGCAACGGGATACGCAGTATTTT. Together with reference TRBV5-6 and TRBJ2-3, the CDR3 gives the full variable domain: DAGVTQSPTHLIKTRGQQVTLRCSPKSGHDTVSWYQQALGQGPQFIFQYYEEEERQRGNFPDRFSGHQFPNYSSELNVNALLLGDSALYLCASSLTLQRDTQYFGPGTRLTVL.

The gene calls are TRBV15 and TRBJ2-1; D may be TRBD2 (5 bases). V lost 0 bases, J lost 9 bases, and 12 bases lay in between. Germline assignment: CDR1 LNHNV and CDR2 YYDKDF (reference sequence). The CDR3 spans 14 residues. DNA for the CDR3: TGTGCCACCAGCAGAGAGCCCCCGGGAACTGAGCAGTTCTTC. It translates to CATSREPPGTEQFF.

The V call is TRBV15, the J call TRBJ1-5, with D maybe TRBD1 (6 bases). The CDR3 is 14 amino acids. The germline CDR1 and CDR2 sequences are LNHNV and YYDKDF (reference sequence). V lost 5 bases to trimming and J lost 6 bases, with 14 bases between them. CDR3 nucleotide sequence: TGTGCCACCAGCGTTTGGGGAGGGGGTCAGCCCCAGCATTTT. Its translation is CATSVWGGGQPQHF.

J is TRBJ1-3 and V is TRBV7-9; a weak D match, TRBD1 (5 bases). The CDR3 consists of 15 residues. Trimming cost V 6 bases and J 0 bases, with 12 bases left between them. The germline V gene has CDR1 SEHNR and CDR2 FQNEAQ (reference sequence). The CDR3 coding sequence is TGTGCCAGCAGTACAGGACAAACCTCTGGAAACACCATATATTTT. Its protein is CASSTGQTSGNTIYF.

About this clone itself: Sequence at one end of the junction differs from germline and may be a read error. The chain is built from TRBV9 and TRBJ2-7; possibly TRBD1 for D (6 bases). This CDR3 is built from 15 residues. The V gene's germline CDR1 is SGDLS and CDR2 YYNGEE. Here the CDR3 DNA reads TGTGCCAGCAGCCCCGAGGGGGACGGGGCTTACGAACAGTACTTC. Its protein is CASSPEGDGAYEQYF. Complete variable domain (other parts from reference TRBV9 and TRBJ2-7): DSGVTQTPKHLITATGQRVTLRCSPRSGDLSVYWYQQSLDQGLQFLIQYYNGEERAKGNILERFSAQQFPDLHSELNLSSLELGDSALYFCASSPEGDGAYEQYFGPGTRLTVT.

V and J are TRBV29-1 and TRBJ2-2, with D perhaps TRBD2 (6 bases). Germline loops: CDR1 SQVTM, CDR2 ANQGSEA. CDR3 length equals 13 residues. The V end lost 5 bases, the J end lost 2 bases, and 9 bases lay between the germline ends. The CDR3 DNA sequence: TGCAGCGTTCCGCGGGACAACACCGGGGAGCTGTTTTTT. Its protein product is CSVPRDNTGELFF.

CDR3 coding DNA: TGCGCCAGCAGCCAAGCCGGGACTATAGCTTACGAGCAGTACTTC. Its translation is CASSQAGTIAYEQYF. This chain joins TRBV4-1 and TRBJ2-7, with TRBD2 identical over 7 bases. CDR1 MGHRA and CDR2 YSYEKL come from the germline V gene. With 1 base clipped from V and 4 bases from J, the junction kept 7 bases outside the gene matches. The CDR3 loop spans 15 amino acids.

This clone occurred once. The J gene is TRBJ1-2, the V gene TRBV29-1, with D possibly being TRBD1 (5 bases). V dropped 1 base and J dropped 7 bases, with 13 bases sitting between them. Germline V CDR1 and CDR2: SQVTM, ANQGSEA. The CDR3 consists of 13 residues. CDR3 sequence: CSVEGTGRRGYTF. The CDR3 DNA sequence: TGCAGCGTTGAAGGAACGGGGCGGCGTGGCTACACCTTC.

This clone was observed once. The rearrangement uses TRBV19 and TRBJ2-1; tentative D call: TRBD2 (7 bases). The V end was cut by 8 bases, the J end by 0 bases, with 17 bases between. Germline CDR1 is LNHDA and CDR2 is SQIVND (reference sequence). This CDR3 spans 16 amino acids. The CDR3 is CASGGLAEISYNEQFF. The CDR3 DNA reads TGTGCCAGTGGGGGGCTAGCGGAGATCTCCTACAATGAGCAGTTCTTC. The variable domain in full, completed from reference TRBV19 and TRBJ2-1, reads DGGITQSPKYLFRKEGQNVTLSCEQNLNHDAMYWYRQDPGQGLRLIYYSQIVNDFQKGDIAEGYSVSREKKESFPLTVTSAQKNPTAFYLCASGGLAEISYNEQFFGPGTRLTVL.

The gene calls are TRBV15 and TRBJ2-1, with D hard to call. The V gene's germline CDR1 is LNHNV and CDR2 YYDKDF (reference sequence). The CDR3 has 15 residues. Trimming left V 7 bases short and J 1 base short, with 14 bases between. CDR3 loop: CATMPDGGSYNEQFF. The CDR3 bases are TGTGCCACCATGCCTGACGGCGGATCCTACAATGAGCAGTTCTTC.

This chain uses TRBV19 with TRBJ2-7; TRBD1 aligns across 9 bases. Germline V gene lookup returns CDR1 LNHDA and CDR2 SQIVND (reference sequence). V lost 5 bases and J lost 0; bases outside the gene matches: 2. This CDR3 contains 14 residues. CDR3 region: CASSDRGNSYEQYF. For the CDR3, the DNA is TGTGCCAGTAGTGACAGGGGGAACTCCTACGAGCAGTACTTC.

CDR3 residues: CASSTEGAEAFF. As DNA, the CDR3 is TGTGCCAGCAGTACCGAGGGGGCTGAAGCTTTCTTT. The chain uses TRBV2 and TRBJ1-1; D is possibly TRBD1 (6 bases). V shed 5 bases and J shed 6 bases, with 10 bases lying between them. Germline CDR1 and CDR2: SNHLY and FYNNEI. The CDR3 runs 12 residues.

This clone was seen a single time. The chain links TRBV27 to TRBJ1-2, with unresolved D. V gave up 0 bases and J gave up 0 bases, with 5 bases separating them. The CDR3 is 14 residues long. The V gene's germline CDR1 is MNHEY and CDR2 SMNVEV (reference sequence). The CDR3 reads CASSLSPPNYGYTF. CDR3 nucleotide sequence: TGTGCCAGCAGTTTATCGCCACCTAACTATGGCTACACCTTC.

The gene calls are TRBV19 and TRBJ2-3, with TRBD2 as a possible D gene (6 bases). V was pared by 3 bases and J by 4 bases, with 8 bases between. CDR1 and CDR2 (germline): LNHDA, SQIVND (reference sequence). The CDR3 consists of 13 residues. This chain's CDR3 is CASSILAADTQYF. The CDR3 region has the DNA TGTGCCAGTAGTATTTTAGCGGCAGATACGCAGTATTTT.

V gene TRBV9 combines with J gene TRBJ2-1; TRBD2 might be the D (6 bases). With 7 bases removed from V and 3 bases from J, the gap between germline ends came to 17 bases. The V gene's germline CDR1 is SGDLS and CDR2 YYNGEE. The CDR3 length is 15 residues. The CDR3 loop is CASGPAGKNYNEQFF. The CDR3 nucleotides read TGTGCCAGCGGGCCCGCGGGAAAAAACTACAATGAGCAGTTCTTC. Full variable domain (rest looked up from reference TRBV9 and TRBJ2-1): DSGVTQTPKHLITATGQRVTLRCSPRSGDLSVYWYQQSLDQGLQFLIQYYNGEERAKGNILERFSAQQFPDLHSELNLSSLELGDSALYFCASGPAGKNYNEQFFGPGTRLTVL.

The V call is TRBV15, the J call TRBJ1-5; the D is unclear. V dropped 6 bases and J dropped 3 bases, with 9 bases sitting between them. Germline CDR1 reads LNHNV; CDR2 reads YYDKDF (reference sequence). This CDR3 comprises 13 residues. The chain's CDR3 is CATRGGNNQPQHF. In DNA form, the CDR3 reads TGTGCCACCAGGGGAGGTAACAATCAGCCCCAGCATTTT.

CDR3 coding DNA: TGTGCCAGCAGTACTACAGGGCCGGGGGACGAGCAGTACTTC. It is translated as CASSTTGPGDEQYF. This chain uses TRBV27 with TRBJ2-7; either TRBD1 or TRBD2 may supply D (6 bases each). Germline V gene lookup returns CDR1 MNHEY and CDR2 SMNVEV (reference sequence). This CDR3 has 14 amino acids. The V gene lost 5 bases and the J gene lost 5 bases, with 16 bases spanning the gap.

The rearrangement joins TRBV29-1 to TRBJ2-5, with D maybe TRBD1 (6 bases). Germline V CDR1 and CDR2: SQVTM, ANQGSEA. Trimming shortened V by 7 bases and J by 2 bases, and 14 bases separated the two germline ends. CDR3 length: 13 residues. The CDR3 spells CSDVTGLQETQYF. The CDR3, as DNA: TGCAGCGACGTGACAGGACTTCAAGAGACCCAGTACTTC.

This clone was recorded once. The chain carries TRBV4-1 and TRBJ2-7, with 9 bases matching TRBD2. This CDR3 is built from 17 residues. Germline loops: CDR1 MGHRA, CDR2 YSYEKL. Trimming removed 5 bases from V and 0 bases from J; junction bases left unmatched: 11. CDR3 sequence reads: CASSTGPRGRASYEQYF. The CDR3 DNA reads TGCGCCAGCAGCACAGGCCCCCGCGGGAGGGCCTCCTACGAGCAGTACTTC.

The genes are TRBV7-9 and TRBJ2-6, with 8 bases aligning to TRBD1. This CDR3 is built from 17 residues. J was trimmed by 0 bases and V by 5 bases; bases with no gene match: 6. Looked up from germline, CDR1 is SEHNR and CDR2 is FQNEAQ (reference sequence). The CDR3 nucleotides read TGTGCCAGCAGCCACCAGGACAGGGCCTCTGGGGCCAACGTCCTGACTTTC. It codes for CASSHQDRASGANVLTF.

V is TRBV6-1 and J is TRBJ2-7; D remains unclear. Germline CDR1 is MNHNS and CDR2 is SASEGT. The length of the CDR3 is 13 residues. V dropped 2 bases and J dropped 7 bases, with 12 bases sitting between them. The CDR3 loop is CASSEKRLGEQYF. The CDR3, as DNA: TGTGCCAGCAGTGAAAAGAGGCTAGGTGAGCAGTACTTC.

Comments on this clone: The same CDR3 can be traced to other DNA sequences in this sample. This chain uses TRBV9 with TRBJ2-7; D is possibly TRBD1 (6 bases). V was shortened by 3 bases and J by 2 bases, with 12 bases between the two germline ends. The CDR3 covers 14 residues. The germline V gene has CDR1 SGDLS and CDR2 YYNGEE. CDR3 sequence (DNA): TGTGCCAGCAGCGCAGGGGTTGGCGCCTACGAGCAGTACTTC. Translation gives CASSAGVGAYEQYF.

The CDR3 spells CASSHLRGGLPDTQYF. In DNA, the CDR3 is TGTGCCAGCAGCCACCTGCGGGGAGGCCTCCCAGATACGCAGTATTTT. The V and J genes are TRBV7-2 and TRBJ2-3; TRBD2 is a possible D gene (6 bases). Between the trimmed V and J ends, which lost 5 bases and 4 bases, there was a span of 19 bases. Germline lookup yields CDR1 SGHTA and CDR2 FQGNSA. The CDR3 consists of 16 residues.

This chain uses TRBV27 with TRBJ2-7; D ambiguous. The CDR3 is made up of 14 amino acids. Germline V CDR1 and CDR2: MNHEY, SMNVEV (reference sequence). Trimming took 4 bases from V and 0 from J, leaving 10 bases between them. The CDR3, as DNA: TGTGCCAGCAGTTATGGCAAGAGCTCCTACGAGCAGTACTTC. Translating it yields CASSYGKSSYEQYF.

The chain joins TRBV7-9 to TRBJ2-1; the match to TRBD2 covers 8 bases. The germline gives CDR1 SEHNR, CDR2 FQNEAQ (reference sequence). The CDR3 totals 15 residues. The trim removed 5 bases at V and 6 bases at J, leaving 9 bases unmatched. DNA for the CDR3: TGTGCCAGCAGCCTGATAGCGGGGATAATCAATGAGCAGTTCTTC. It encodes CASSLIAGIINEQFF.

The chain carries TRBV27 and TRBJ2-1; D remains ambiguous. This CDR3 has 15 residues. V was cut by 5 bases and J by 4 bases, with 15 bases left in between. Germline CDR1 and CDR2: MNHEY and SMNVEV (reference sequence). CDR3 loop: CASSLNWAPYNEQFF. In DNA form, the CDR3 reads TGTGCCAGCAGTCTAAACTGGGCACCTTACAATGAGCAGTTCTTC.